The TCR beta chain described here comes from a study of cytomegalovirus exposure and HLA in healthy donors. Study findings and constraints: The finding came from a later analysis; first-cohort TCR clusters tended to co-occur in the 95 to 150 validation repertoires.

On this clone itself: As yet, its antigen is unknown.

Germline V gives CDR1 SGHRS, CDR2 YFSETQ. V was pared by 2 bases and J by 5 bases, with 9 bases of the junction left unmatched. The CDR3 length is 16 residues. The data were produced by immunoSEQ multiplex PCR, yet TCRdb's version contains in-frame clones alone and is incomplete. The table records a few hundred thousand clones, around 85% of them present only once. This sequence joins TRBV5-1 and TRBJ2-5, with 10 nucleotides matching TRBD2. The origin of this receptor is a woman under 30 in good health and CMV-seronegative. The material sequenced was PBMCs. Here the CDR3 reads CASSFQRGGLLETQYF. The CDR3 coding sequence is TGCGCCAGCAGCTTTCAGCGGGGGGGCCTGTTGGAGACCCAGTACTTC.